This section outlines one T cell receptor beta chain sequence together with its context. Its antigen is currently unknown. The source of the sample is a study of lymphopenia after photon versus proton radiotherapy. Findings of the study overall: Post-nadir diversity loss with photons came from oligoclonal expansion, particularly CD8+ Temra cells. Authors raise, but do not show, better survival with proton therapy. Relative stability marked proton patients; photon patients lost diversity and naive cells. In patients who died, overall survival fell as post-nadir TCR diversity dropped more.

The assay was immunoSEQ multiplex PCR, and TCRdb's table has in-frame clones only and misses some. Of 60,000 or so clones in the sample, more than 75% were seen once. The clonotype originates from a man in his forties with gastric cancer. The material was peripheral blood, obtained from a patient treated with photon-based radiotherapy.

The CDR3 sequence: CASSAQRNTEAFF. CDR3 sequence (DNA): TGTGCCAGCAGTGCTCAAAGGAACACTGAAGCTTTCTTT. This chain uses TRBV6-4 with TRBJ1-1; D is unclear. V was clipped by 4 bases and J by 1 base, with 7 bases between them. Germline V gene lookup returns CDR1 MRHNA and CDR2 SNTAGT. The CDR3 spans 13 residues.